The T cell receptor (beta chain) under discussion was sequenced for a study of T cells in localized non-small cell lung cancer. Some clones are missing from TCRdb's copy, which holds only in-frame ones; the method was immunoSEQ multiplex PCR. Among roughly 3,200 clones listed, 39% were seen once. In this sample, this clone turned up a few times. Its specificity is unknown. V gave up 5 bases and J gave up 1 base, with 8 bases separating them. This CDR3 region has 13 residues. Per the germline V gene, CDR1 is SNHLY and CDR2 is FYNNEI. Study-level results: Appearance in adjacent lung was seen for a median approximately 59 of the top 100 tumor clones.

The rearrangement joins TRBV2 to TRBJ2-5; no clear D gene. Sequenced material: normal lung tissue next to the tumor, taken before any cancer treatment. The clonotype comes from a woman aged 35 to 70 with stage I lung adenocarcinoma. CDR3 amino acids: CASSTRVQETQYF. In nucleotides, the CDR3 is TGTGCCAGCAGTACCCGGGTCCAAGAGACCCAGTACTTC. Using reference TRBV2 and TRBJ2-5 for the parts outside the CDR3, the full variable domain is EPEVTQTPSHQVTQMGQEVILRCVPISNHLYFYWYRQILGQKVEFLVSFYNNEISEKSEIFDDQFSVERPDGSNFTLKIRSTKLEDSAMYFCASSTRVQETQYFGPGTRLLVL.